These T cell receptor beta chains were read from a single sample in a study of control samples from healthy donors and cancer patients. Produced via immunoSEQ multiplex PCR; TCRdb's table is partial and in-frame only. The sample has some 57,000 clones, roughly 96% seen once; the top ten hold 2.4%. Input material: blood. All receptors come from a man under 40 in good health. The CDR3 runs from the conserved cysteine through the conserved F or W. The D gene is left open where the match is weak. Rows may omit the clone size; those that give it use once, few, many or a size class.

cdr3_aa,cdr3_nt,v_call,j_call,clone_size,d_call
CASSSGTSGNTIYF,TGCGCCAGCAGCTCAGGAACCTCTGGAAACACCATATATTTT,TRBV5-1,TRBJ1-3,.,.
CASRPGTSGSYEQYF,TGCGCCAGCAGACCCGGGACTAGCGGCTCCTACGAGCAGTACTTC,TRBV5-1,TRBJ2-7,.,TRBD2
CASSLAAASGAYEQYF,TGTGCCAGCAGCTTAGCGGCCGCTAGCGGGGCCTACGAGCAGTACTTC,TRBV7-9,TRBJ2-7,once,TRBD2
CASSLIAVYNEQFF,TGTGCCAGCAGCCTTATAGCGGTGTACAATGAGCAGTTCTTC,TRBV21-1,TRBJ2-1,once,.
CSVDLQGNTEAFF,TGCAGCGTTGACTTACAGGGGAACACTGAAGCTTTCTTT,TRBV29-1,TRBJ1-1,once,.
CARTHRYASNQPQHF,TGTGCCAGAACCCACAGGTACGCTAGCAATCAGCCCCAGCATTTT,TRBV19,TRBJ1-5,.,.
CAISERPTSYNEQFF,TGTGCCATCAGTGAACGCCCGACCTCCTACAATGAGCAGTTCTTC,TRBV10-3,TRBJ2-1,.,.
CASMREVNTGELFF,TGTGCCAGCATGCGGGAGGTAAACACCGGGGAGCTGTTTTTT,TRBV2,TRBJ2-2,.,TRBD2
CASSMFIGNQPQHF,TGTGCCAGTAGTATGTTTATAGGCAATCAGCCCCAGCATTTT,TRBV19,TRBJ1-5,.,.
CASSEDPRTQYF,TGTGCCAGCAGTGAAGATCCCCGGACCCAGTACTTC,TRBV6-1,TRBJ2-5,once,.
CASSFGRPGNTIYF,TGTGCCAGCAGCTTCGGGAGGCCAGGAAACACCATATATTTT,TRBV5-6,TRBJ1-3,.,.
CACNRAANYGYTF,TGTGCCTGCAACAGGGCAGCTAACTATGGCTACACCTTC,TRBV30,TRBJ1-2,.,.
CASSLELDNEQFF,TGTGCCAGCAGCTTAGAATTGGACAATGAGCAGTTCTTC,TRBV7-2,TRBJ2-1,.,.
CASSQDQGLDYGYTF,TGCGCCAGCAGCCAAGATCAGGGGCTGGACTATGGCTACACCTTC,TRBV4-1,TRBJ1-2,few,.
CASSSSGKDEQYF,TGTGCCAGCAGTTCTAGCGGGAAAGACGAGCAGTACTTC,TRBV12-3/TRBV12-4,TRBJ2-7,.,TRBD2
CASSLPGQGASPLHF,TGTGCCAGCAGTTTACCGGGACAGGGGGCTTCACCCCTCCACTTT,TRBV28,TRBJ1-6,once,TRBD1
CAWSSREWREQYF,TGTGCCTGGAGTTCGCGGGAGTGGAGGGAGCAGTACTTC,TRBV30,TRBJ2-7,.,TRBD2
CAISESLGEGQPQHF,TGTGCCATCAGTGAGTCTCTTGGGGAGGGTCAGCCCCAGCATTTT,TRBV10-3,TRBJ1-5,.,.
CASSQDLRGANYGYTF,TGCGCCAGCAGCCAAGATCTGAGGGGGGCCAACTATGGCTACACCTTC,TRBV4-3,TRBJ1-2,.,.
CASSLRGTSGRFIPDTQYF,TGTGCCAGCAGCTTAAGAGGGACTAGCGGGAGGTTTATCCCAGATACGCAGTATTTT,TRBV7-3,TRBJ2-3,.,TRBD2
CASSVNYRGQTYGYTF,TGTGCCAGCAGCGTAAACTACAGGGGGCAAACCTATGGCTACACCTTC,TRBV9,TRBJ1-2,once,TRBD1